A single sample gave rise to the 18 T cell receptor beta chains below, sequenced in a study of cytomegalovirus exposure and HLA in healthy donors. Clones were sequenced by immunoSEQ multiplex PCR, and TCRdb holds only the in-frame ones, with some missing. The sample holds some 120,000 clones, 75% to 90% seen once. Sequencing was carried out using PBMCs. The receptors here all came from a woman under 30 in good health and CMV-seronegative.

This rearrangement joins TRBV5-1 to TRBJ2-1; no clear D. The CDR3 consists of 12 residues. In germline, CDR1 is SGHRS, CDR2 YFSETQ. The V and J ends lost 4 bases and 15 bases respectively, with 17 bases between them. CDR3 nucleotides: TGCGCCAGCAGCCCCTCTCGGCGGCCGGGGTTCTTC. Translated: CASSPSRRPGFF.

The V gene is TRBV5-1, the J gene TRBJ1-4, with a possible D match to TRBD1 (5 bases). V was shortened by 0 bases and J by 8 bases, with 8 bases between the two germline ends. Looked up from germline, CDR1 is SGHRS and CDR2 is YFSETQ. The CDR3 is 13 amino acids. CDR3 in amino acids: CASSLEGQEKLFF. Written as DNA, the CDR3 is TGCGCCAGCAGCTTGGAGGGGCAGGAAAAACTGTTTTTT.

This CDR3 reads CASTPLSGSSYNEQFF. CDR3 bases: TGTGCCAGCACCCCCCTTAGCGGGAGCTCCTACAATGAGCAGTTCTTC. The V gene is TRBV7-9, the J gene TRBJ2-1; TRBD2 matches 9 bases. The ends lost 7 bases at V and 0 bases at J; junction bases unmatched: 7. From germline, CDR1 is SEHNR and CDR2 FQNEAQ (reference sequence). The CDR3 extends over 16 amino acids.

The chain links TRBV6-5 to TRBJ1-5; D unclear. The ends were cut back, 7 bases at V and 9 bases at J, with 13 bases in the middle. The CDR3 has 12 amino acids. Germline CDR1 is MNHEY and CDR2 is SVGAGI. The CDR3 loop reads CASTSPSGPQHF. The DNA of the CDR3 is TGTGCCAGCACGTCGCCGTCGGGGCCCCAGCATTTT.

CDR3 in amino acids: CASSHSPLLAGDWNEQFF. The CDR3 DNA is TGTGCCAGCAGTCACAGTCCCCTGCTAGCGGGAGATTGGAATGAGCAGTTCTTC. The V call is TRBV11-2, the J call TRBJ2-1, with 10 bases fitting TRBD2. This CDR3 comprises 18 residues. Germline V gene lookup returns CDR1 SGHAT and CDR2 FQNNGV. With 6 bases clipped from V and 7 bases from J, the junction kept 18 bases outside the gene matches.

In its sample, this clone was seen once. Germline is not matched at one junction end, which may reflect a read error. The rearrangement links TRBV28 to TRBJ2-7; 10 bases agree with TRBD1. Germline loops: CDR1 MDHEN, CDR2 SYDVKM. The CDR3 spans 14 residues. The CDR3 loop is CASSLVWGQGRLEF. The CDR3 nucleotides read TGTGCCAGCAGTTTAGTATGGGGACAGGGGAGGTTGGAGTTC.

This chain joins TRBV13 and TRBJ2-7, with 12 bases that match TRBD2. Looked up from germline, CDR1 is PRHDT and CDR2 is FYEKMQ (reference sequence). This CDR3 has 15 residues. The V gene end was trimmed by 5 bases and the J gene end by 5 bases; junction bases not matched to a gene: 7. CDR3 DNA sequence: TGTGCCAGCAGCACAGGACTAGCGGGAAGAGACGAGCAGTACTTC. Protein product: CASSTGLAGRDEQYF. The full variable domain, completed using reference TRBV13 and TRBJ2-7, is AAGVIQSPRHLIKEKRETATLKCYPIPRHDTVYWYQQGPGQDPQFLISFYEKMQSDKGSIPDRFSAQQFSDYHSELNMSSLELGDSALYFCASSTGLAGRDEQYFGPGTRLTVT.

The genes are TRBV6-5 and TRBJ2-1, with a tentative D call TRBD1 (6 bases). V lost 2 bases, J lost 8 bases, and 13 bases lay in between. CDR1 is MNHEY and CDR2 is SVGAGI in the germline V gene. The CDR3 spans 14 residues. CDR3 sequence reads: CASSYVRAGDEQFF. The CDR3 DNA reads TGTGCCAGCAGTTACGTTAGGGCAGGGGATGAGCAGTTCTTC.

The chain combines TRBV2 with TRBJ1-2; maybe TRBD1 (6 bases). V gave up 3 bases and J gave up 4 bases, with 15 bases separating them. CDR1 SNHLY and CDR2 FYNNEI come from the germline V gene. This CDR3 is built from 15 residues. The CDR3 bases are TGTGCCAGCAGTGACAGAGACAGGCTGTTCTATGGCTACACCTTC. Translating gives CASSDRDRLFYGYTF. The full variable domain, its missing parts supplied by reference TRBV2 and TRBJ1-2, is EPEVTQTPSHQVTQMGQEVILRCVPISNHLYFYWYRQILGQKVEFLVSFYNNEISEKSEIFDDQFSVERPDGSNFTLKIRSTKLEDSAMYFCASSDRDRLFYGYTFGSGTRLTVV.

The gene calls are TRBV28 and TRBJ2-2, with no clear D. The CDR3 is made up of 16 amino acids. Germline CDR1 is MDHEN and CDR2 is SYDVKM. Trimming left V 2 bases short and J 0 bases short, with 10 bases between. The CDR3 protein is CASSLRRHSNTGELFF. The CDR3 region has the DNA TGTGCCAGCAGTTTACGTAGACACTCGAACACCGGGGAGCTGTTTTTT.

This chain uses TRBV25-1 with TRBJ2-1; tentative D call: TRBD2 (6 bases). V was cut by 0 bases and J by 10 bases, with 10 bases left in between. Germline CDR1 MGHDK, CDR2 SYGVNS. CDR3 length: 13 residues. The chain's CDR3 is CASSEYLGGEQFF. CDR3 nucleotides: TGTGCCAGCAGTGAATATCTCGGAGGGGAGCAGTTCTTC.

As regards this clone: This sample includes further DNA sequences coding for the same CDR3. The CDR3 nucleotides read TGTGCCAGCAGCGCTAGCGGGAGTTCCTACAATGAGCAGTTCTTC. Protein: CASSASGSSYNEQFF. This chain connects TRBV9 to TRBJ2-1, with TRBD2 matching 10 bases. CDR1 is SGDLS, CDR2 YYNGEE, per germline. The junction had 1 base not matched to a gene; V was cut back by 3 bases and J by 1 base. CDR3 length: 15 residues.

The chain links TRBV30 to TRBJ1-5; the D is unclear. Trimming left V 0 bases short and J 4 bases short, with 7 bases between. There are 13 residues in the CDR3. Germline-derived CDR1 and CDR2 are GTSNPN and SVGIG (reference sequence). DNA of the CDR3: TGTGCCTGGAGTGTACAGAATAATCAGCCCCAGCATTTT. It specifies CAWSVQNNQPQHF.

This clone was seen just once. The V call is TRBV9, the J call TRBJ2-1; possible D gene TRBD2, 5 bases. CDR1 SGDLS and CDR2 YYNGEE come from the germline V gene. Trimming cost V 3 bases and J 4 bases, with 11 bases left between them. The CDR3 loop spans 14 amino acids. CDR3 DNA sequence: TGTGCCAGCAGCGGACGGGATAAATACAATGAGCAGTTCTTC. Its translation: CASSGRDKYNEQFF.

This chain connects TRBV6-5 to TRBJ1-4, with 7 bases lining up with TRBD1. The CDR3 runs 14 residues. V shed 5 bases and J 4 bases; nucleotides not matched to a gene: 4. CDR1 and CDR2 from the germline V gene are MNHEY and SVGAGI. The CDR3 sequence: CASSPGTVNEKLFF. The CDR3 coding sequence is TGTGCCAGCAGTCCCGGGACAGTTAATGAAAAACTGTTTTTT.

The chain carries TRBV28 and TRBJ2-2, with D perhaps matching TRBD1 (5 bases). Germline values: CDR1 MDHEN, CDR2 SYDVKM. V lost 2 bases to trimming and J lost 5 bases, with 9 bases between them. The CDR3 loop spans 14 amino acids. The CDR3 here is CASSLMAGTGELFF. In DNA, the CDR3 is TGTGCCAGCAGTTTAATGGCAGGGACCGGGGAGCTGTTTTTT.

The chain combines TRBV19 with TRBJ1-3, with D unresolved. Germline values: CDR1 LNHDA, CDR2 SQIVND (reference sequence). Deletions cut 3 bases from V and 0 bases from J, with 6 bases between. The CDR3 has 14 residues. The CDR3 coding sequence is TGTGCCAGTAGTATCCGCGTCTCTGGAAACACCATATATTTT. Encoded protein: CASSIRVSGNTIYF.

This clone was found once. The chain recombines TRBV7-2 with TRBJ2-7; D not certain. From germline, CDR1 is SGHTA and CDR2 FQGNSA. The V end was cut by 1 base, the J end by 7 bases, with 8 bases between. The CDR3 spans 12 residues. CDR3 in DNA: TGTGCCAGCAGCTTAGACCTTCGGGAGCAGTACTTC. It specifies CASSLDLREQYF.